Shown below are 19 T cell receptor beta chains from a single sample sequenced in a study of shared clonotypes between healthy human individuals. Here immunoSEQ multiplex PCR was the method, and the copy in TCRdb shows in-frame clones only, minus some. Among about 600,000 clones listed, around three quarters were seen once. The sample taken for sequencing was PBMCs. The receptors here all came from a woman aged 40 to 55 in good health. Some clones in this sample may be carry-over from other donors' samples.

The CDR3 DNA reads TGTGCCTGGAGTGTACTCGTAGGAACCGGGGAGCTGTTTTTT. This sequence encodes CAWSVLVGTGELFF. The chain carries TRBV30 and TRBJ2-2; D is unclear. Germline CDR1 is GTSNPN and CDR2 is SVGIG (reference sequence). CDR3 length: 14 amino acids. The germline V and J ends were trimmed by 0 bases and 5 bases, with 10 bases remaining between them.

The chain links TRBV7-6 to TRBJ2-5; D is unresolved. Germline CDR1 SGHVS, CDR2 FNYEAQ. The CDR3 spans 13 residues. V lost 3 bases and J 5 bases, leaving 10 bases between the germline ends. The CDR3 DNA reads TGTGCCAGCAGCTTCGACGAGGAGGAGACCCAGTACTTC. It is translated as CASSFDEEETQYF.

A few counts support this clone. The V and J genes are TRBV28 and TRBJ1-2, with D possibly matching TRBD1 (6 bases). V lost 1 base and J lost 0, with 9 bases in between. This CDR3 comprises 15 residues. Germline V gene lookup returns CDR1 MDHEN and CDR2 SYDVKM. CDR3 in DNA: TGTGCCAGCAGTTTATCGGGACATACTAACTATGGCTACACCTTC. It codes for CASSLSGHTNYGYTF.

The rearrangement links TRBV27 to TRBJ2-7; tentatively, D is TRBD2 (6 bases). Trimming pared 3 bases from V and 5 bases from J, leaving 14 bases between. This CDR3 is built from 14 residues. Per the germline V gene, CDR1 is MNHEY and CDR2 is SMNVEV (reference sequence). The CDR3 nucleotides are TGTGCCAGCAGTTTTGGCGGGGTAGTTAACGAGCAGTACTTC. Translating it yields CASSFGGVVNEQYF.

The chain couples TRBV18 to TRBJ2-1, with TRBD2 identical over 10 bases. This CDR3 is 15 amino acids long. Germline-derived CDR1 and CDR2 are KGHSH and LQKENI. The ends lost 5 bases at V and 3 bases at J; junction bases unmatched: 4. The CDR3 nucleotides read TGTGCCAGCTCAAGACTAGCGGGTAACTACAATGAGCAGTTCTTC. This codes for CASSRLAGNYNEQFF.

The rearrangement joins TRBV7-8 to TRBJ2-5, with TRBD2 matching 7 bases. With 6 bases clipped from V and 5 bases from J, the junction kept 12 bases outside the gene matches. The CDR3 extends over 15 amino acids. From germline, CDR1 is SGHVS and CDR2 FQNEAQ. The CDR3 DNA sequence: TGTGCCAGCAGGCTGAGCACTAGCGTTAGGGAGACCCAGTACTTC. It is translated as CASRLSTSVRETQYF.

This clone was recorded many times. The chain is built from TRBV11-2 and TRBJ2-3; D ambiguous. The CDR3 sequence is 16 residues long. Trimming pared 1 base from V and 3 bases from J, leaving 14 bases between. CDR1 is SGHAT and CDR2 is FQNNGV in the germline V gene. The CDR3 sequence is CASSLADRSFTDTQYF. CDR3 coding DNA: TGTGCCAGCAGCTTAGCGGACCGTTCCTTTACAGATACGCAGTATTTT.

CDR3 amino acids: CASSIDRVETQYF. The CDR3 DNA reads as TGTGCCAGCAGCATAGACAGGGTTGAGACCCAGTACTTC. The chain joins TRBV5-4 to TRBJ2-5; 7 nucleotides agree with TRBD1. Germline CDR1 reads SGHNT; CDR2 reads YYREEE (reference sequence). The length of the CDR3 is 13 residues. Trimming removed 4 bases from V and 5 bases from J; junction bases left unmatched: 5.

DNA for the CDR3: TGTGCCAGCGAGGAGGCAGGGGGGAACTATGGCTACACCTTC. Amino acid sequence: CASEEAGGNYGYTF. The chain is built from TRBV2 and TRBJ1-2; the match to TRBD1 covers 7 bases. With V trimmed by 8 bases and J by 2 bases, 8 bases remained unmatched. Germline-derived CDR1 and CDR2 are SNHLY and FYNNEI. This CDR3 spans 14 amino acids.

The CDR3 spells CASSRDRANTEAFF. CDR3 DNA: TGTGCCAGCAGCCGGGACAGGGCGAACACTGAAGCTTTCTTT. The chain combines TRBV11-2 with TRBJ1-1; 9 nucleotides line up with TRBD1. The CDR3 spans 14 residues. From germline, CDR1 is SGHAT and CDR2 FQNNGV. The V gene end was trimmed by 5 bases and the J gene end by 1 base; junction bases not matched to a gene: 2.

The chain links TRBV18 to TRBJ2-7; 10 positions match TRBD1. Germline V lookup: CDR1 KGHSH, CDR2 LQKENI. The CDR3 loop spans 15 amino acids. Trimming took 3 bases from V and 7 from J; bases not matched to a gene: 9. CDR3 DNA: TGTGCCAGCTCACCCTTAGGACAGGGGGGGCGTGAGCAGTACTTC. This codes for CASSPLGQGGREQYF.

CDR3 DNA: TGTGCCAGCAGTGAAAGAGGCCCCTACAATGAGCAGTTCTTC. As protein: CASSERGPYNEQFF. The V and J genes are TRBV6-1 and TRBJ2-1; D remains ambiguous. The V end was cut by 2 bases, the J end by 2 bases, with 7 bases between. Germline loops: CDR1 MNHNS, CDR2 SASEGT. There are 14 residues in the CDR3.

This clone is a singleton in its sample. Distinct nucleotide sequences in the sample also encode this CDR3. This chain joins TRBV9 and TRBJ2-1; TRBD1 aligns across 7 bases. The CDR3 has 15 residues. V was pared by 0 bases and J by 2 bases, with 2 bases of the junction left unmatched. Germline V gene lookup returns CDR1 SGDLS and CDR2 YYNGEE. The chain's CDR3 is CASSVGQGAYNEQFF. DNA of the CDR3: TGTGCCAGCAGCGTAGGTCAGGGGGCCTACAATGAGCAGTTCTTC.

In its sample, this clone was seen many times. The V and J genes are TRBV28 and TRBJ2-5, with 7 positions matching TRBD1. The CDR3 contains 16 residues. Germline V gene sequence: CDR1 MDHEN, CDR2 SYDVKM. V shed 7 bases and J 1 base; nucleotides not matched to a gene: 12. DNA for the CDR3: TGTGCCAGCACCATATCTGGACAGGACTTCCAAGAGACCCAGTACTTC. Translating gives CASTISGQDFQETQYF.

The chain is built from TRBV28 and TRBJ1-1; unclear D gene. This CDR3 is 13 amino acids long. Trimming removed 2 bases at V and 8 bases at J, with 12 bases between. Germline V gene sequence: CDR1 MDHEN, CDR2 SYDVKM. The CDR3 here is CASSLQVSSEAFF. The CDR3 bases are TGTGCCAGCAGTTTACAGGTTTCATCAGAAGCTTTCTTT.

The V and J genes are TRBV9 and TRBJ2-3, with TRBD2 matching 7 bases. The J segment lost 1 base and the V segment lost 0 bases, leaving 2 bases of the junction unmatched. Germline CDR1 reads SGDLS; CDR2 reads YYNGEE. The CDR3 totals 15 residues. This chain's CDR3 is CASSVGGRGTDTQYF. CDR3 DNA sequence: TGTGCCAGCAGCGTAGGAGGGAGGGGCACAGATACGCAGTATTTT.

This clone was counted only a few times. This chain connects TRBV7-2 to TRBJ1-5; D not certain. CDR3 length: 12 residues. With 6 bases removed from V and 4 bases from J, the gap between germline ends came to 7 bases. CDR1 is SGHTA, CDR2 FQGNSA, per germline. CDR3 sequence (DNA): TGTGCCAGCAGTTTTAAGAATCAGCCCCAGCATTTT. Its translation: CASSFKNQPQHF. The full variable domain, in which reference TRBV7-2 and TRBJ1-5 provide the parts outside the CDR3, is GAGVSQSPSNKVTEKGKDVELRCDPISGHTALYWYRQSLGQGLEFLIYFQGNSAPDKSGLPSDRFSAERTGGSVSTLTIQRTQQEDSAVYLCASSFKNQPQHFGDGTRLSIL.

The V call is TRBV5-1, the J call TRBJ2-1; 10 nucleotides agree with TRBD2. J lost 7 bases, V lost 2 bases, and 12 bases had no gene match. Germline V gene sequence: CDR1 SGHRS, CDR2 YFSETQ. The CDR3 is 17 amino acids. The CDR3 DNA reads TGCGCCAGCAGCTTTCGAGGAGCGGGAGGGCCGGGTAATGAGCAGTTCTTC. As protein: CASSFRGAGGPGNEQFF.

This clone was found once. This chain links TRBV7-9 with TRBJ1-1; weak D call: TRBD1 (5 bases). The CDR3 is 14 amino acids. V was pared by 4 bases and J by 1 base, with 10 bases between. CDR1 SEHNR and CDR2 FQNEAQ come from the germline V gene (reference sequence). DNA for the CDR3: TGTGCCAGCAGCTACAATACAGGGAACACTGAAGCTTTCTTT. This sequence encodes CASSYNTGNTEAFF.